Below, 4 T cell receptor beta chains from the same sample are listed, as sequenced in a study of OX40 agonist ivuxolimab in advanced cancers. Sequencing was performed with immunoSEQ multiplex PCR; in TCRdb, only in-frame clones are kept and a portion is missing. This sample yields around 79,000 clones, of which roughly 90% are seen a single time; about 2.1% belongs to the top ten. The material sequenced was CD4+ or CD8+ T cells sorted from blood, taken in a trial of the OX40 agonist ivuxolimab. The receptors here all came from an adult with an advanced solid tumor such as melanoma, head and neck, liver or kidney cancer.

The chain uses TRBV30 and TRBJ2-1, with a possible D match to TRBD2 (6 bases). The length of the CDR3 is 15 residues. V was shortened by 4 bases and J by 0 bases, with 13 bases between the two germline ends. The V gene's germline CDR1 is GTSNPN and CDR2 SVGIG (reference sequence). CDR3 in amino acids: CAWKVAASSYNEQFF. The CDR3 DNA is TGTGCCTGGAAGGTAGCGGCGAGCTCCTACAATGAGCAGTTCTTC. The variable domain in full, completed from reference TRBV30 and TRBJ2-1, reads SQTIHQWPATLVQPVGSPLSLECTVEGTSNPNLYWYRQAAGRGLQLLFYSVGIGQISSEVPQNLSASRPQDRQFILSSKKLLLSDSGFYLCAWKVAASSYNEQFFGPGTRLTVL.

The chain's CDR3 is CASSSQREGYEQYF. The CDR3 DNA is TGTGCCAGCAGCTCTCAGCGGGAGGGATACGAGCAGTACTTC. The J gene is TRBJ2-7, the V gene TRBV11-1, with 10 nucleotides matching TRBD2. This CDR3 has 14 residues. Looked up from germline, CDR1 is SGHAT and CDR2 is FQDESV (reference sequence). The V segment lost 4 bases and the J segment 4 bases; nucleotides outside the gene matches: 4.

CDR3 DNA: TGTGCCAGCAGCCAAGGAACAGGCCCTAATGAAAAACTGTTTTTT. Amino acids: CASSQGTGPNEKLFF. V usage is TRBV4-2 and J usage is TRBJ1-4, with TRBD1 as a possible D gene (5 bases). Trimming removed 1 base from V and 3 bases from J, with 9 bases in between. Germline CDR1 is LGHNA and CDR2 is YNFKEQ. CDR3 length equals 15 residues.

The J gene is TRBJ2-4, the V gene TRBV6-1; D ambiguous. The germline CDR1 and CDR2 sequences are MNHNS and SASEGT. V was cut by 3 bases and J by 0 bases, with 6 bases left in between. The CDR3 length is 14 residues. DNA of the CDR3: TGTGCCAGCAGTGATTTACTAGCCAAAAACATTCAGTACTTC. Amino acids: CASSDLLAKNIQYF.